The next 4 T cell receptor beta chains were all read from a single sample in a study of cytomegalovirus exposure and HLA in healthy donors. The PCR employed 60 Vbeta primers together with 13 Jbeta primers. Repertoires were generated with immunoSEQ multiplex PCR, while TCRdb's copy carries only in-frame clones and drops some. There are about 130,000 clones in the sample; about four fifths occur only once, and approximately 4.3% lies in the top ten. The sample consisted of PBMCs. These receptors came from a man under 40 in good health.

V and J are TRBV12-5 and TRBJ1-1, with 7 bases that match TRBD1. Germline V gene sequence: CDR1 LGHNT, CDR2 FRNRAP. The CDR3 is 15 amino acids. The V and J ends lost 0 bases and 1 base, in that order; junction bases with no gene match: 2. The CDR3 DNA sequence: TGTGCTAGTGGTTTGGTAGCAGGGGGGAACACTGAAGCTTTCTTT. Protein sequence: CASGLVAGGNTEAFF.

This clone was counted once. The chain combines TRBV28 with TRBJ2-6; perhaps TRBD1 as D (5 bases). The germline V gene has CDR1 MDHEN and CDR2 SYDVKM. Trimming pared 6 bases from V and 2 bases from J, leaving 11 bases between. CDR3 length: 15 amino acids. For the CDR3, the DNA is TGTGCCAGCAGCCCTCTAGGGGCTGGGGCCAACGTCCTGACTTTC. Residues: CASSPLGAGANVLTF. The whole variable domain, remainder taken from reference TRBV28 and TRBJ2-6, is DVKVTQSSRYLVKRTGEKVFLECVQDMDHENMFWYRQDPGLGLRLIYFSYDVKMKEKGDIPEGYSVSREKKERFSLILESASTNQTSMYLCASSPLGAGANVLTFGAGSRLTVL.

In its sample, this clone was seen once. The chain recombines TRBV19 with TRBJ1-1; weak D call: TRBD1 (6 bases). The germline CDR1 and CDR2 sequences are LNHDA and SQIVND (reference sequence). V was pared by 3 bases and J by 4 bases, with 18 bases between. There are 16 residues in the CDR3. CDR3 protein: CASSMGTTGSGTEAFF. For the CDR3, the DNA is TGTGCCAGTAGTATGGGGACGACAGGCTCGGGCACTGAAGCTTTCTTT.

This rearrangement joins TRBV10-3 to TRBJ1-3; D is ambiguous. V was trimmed by 0 bases and J by 3 bases, leaving 9 bases between them. Per germline, CDR1 ENHRY and CDR2 SYGVKD. The CDR3 length is 15 residues. Written as DNA, the CDR3 is TGTGCCATCAGTGAGTCAGTGGGAGATGGAAACACCATATATTTT. Its translation is CAISESVGDGNTIYF.